This TCR beta chain derives from a study of response to subunit inactivated influenza vaccine. Whole-study findings and limits: New T cells are recruited in small numbers by each seasonal influenza vaccination, according to the authors' suggestion.

Points on this clonotype: Its antigen is currently unknown.

TCRdb reprocessed the RT-PCR reads via MiXCR and lists one record per CDR3 protein. The table lists about 650,000 distinct CDR3 sequences, 12% to 15% of them singletons. This receptor was identified in a man aged 50 to 60 who received an inactivated influenza vaccine. The sample was PBMCs from blood, taken roughly 2 weeks before vaccination.

CDR3 loop: CASSFGLSSYNEQFF. CDR3 sequence (DNA): TGTGCCAGCAGTTTTGGACTTAGCTCCTACAATGAGCAGTTCTTC. The chain uses TRBV27 and TRBJ2-1, with D maybe TRBD2 (5 bases). The germline V gene has CDR1 MNHEY and CDR2 SMNVEV (reference sequence). The CDR3 has 15 amino acids. V gave up 3 bases and J gave up 0 bases, with 9 bases separating them.